The entry below gives a single T cell receptor beta chain sequence along with its context. Its antigen is unidentified. The same CDR3 arises from other DNA sequences in this sample as well. The germline V gene encodes CDR1 LNHDA and CDR2 SQIVND (reference sequence). V was shortened by 4 bases and J by 0 bases, with 5 bases between the two germline ends. The CDR3 sequence is 13 residues long. Populations isolated by sorting all had purity greater than 98%. The data belong to a study of beta chain features in type 1 diabetes. Study results and caveats: Shortening of TCRB CDR3s, moderate but significant, appeared in all four CD4+ subsets of Type 1 diabetes patients.

TCRB transcripts that were expressed got sequenced, as all of the isolated RNA had been reverse transcribed. The protocol was immunoSEQ multiplex PCR, while the TCRdb copy is restricted to in-frame clones and leaves out a portion. The table records around 650,000 clones, around 11% of them present only once. The sequencing sample was made of naive CD4+ T cells from blood. The clonotype was recovered from a young man with type 1 diabetes. The rearrangement uses TRBV19 and TRBJ2-3; D call uncertain. The CDR3 protein is CASSTPSTDTQYF. As DNA, the CDR3 is TGTGCCAGTAGTACTCCGAGCACAGATACGCAGTATTTT.